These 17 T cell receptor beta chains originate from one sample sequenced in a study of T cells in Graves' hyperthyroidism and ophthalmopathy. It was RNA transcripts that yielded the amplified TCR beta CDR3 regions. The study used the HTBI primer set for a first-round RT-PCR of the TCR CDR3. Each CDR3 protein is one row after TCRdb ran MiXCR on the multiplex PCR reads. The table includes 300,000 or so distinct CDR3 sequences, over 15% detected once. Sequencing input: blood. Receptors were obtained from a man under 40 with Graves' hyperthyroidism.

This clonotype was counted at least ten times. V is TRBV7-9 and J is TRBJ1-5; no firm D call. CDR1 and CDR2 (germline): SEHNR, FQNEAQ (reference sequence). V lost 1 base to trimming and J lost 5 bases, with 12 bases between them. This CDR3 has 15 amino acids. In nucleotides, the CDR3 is TGTGCCAGCAGCTTAGAGGCGGGCGGAGATCAGCCCCAGCATTTT. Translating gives CASSLEAGGDQPQHF.

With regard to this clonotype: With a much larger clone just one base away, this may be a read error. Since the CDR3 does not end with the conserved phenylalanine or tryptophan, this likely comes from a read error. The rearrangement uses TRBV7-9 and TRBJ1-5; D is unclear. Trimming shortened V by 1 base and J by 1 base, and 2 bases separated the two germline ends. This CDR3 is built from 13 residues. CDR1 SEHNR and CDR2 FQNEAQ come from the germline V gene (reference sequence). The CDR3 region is CASSLESNQPQHL. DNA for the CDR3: TGTGCCAGCAGCTTAGAGAGCAATCAGCCCCAGCATCTT.

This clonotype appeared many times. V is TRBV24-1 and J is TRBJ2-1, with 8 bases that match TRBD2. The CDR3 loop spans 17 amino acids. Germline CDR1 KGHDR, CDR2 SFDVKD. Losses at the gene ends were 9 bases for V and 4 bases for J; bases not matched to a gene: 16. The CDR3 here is CATAGDRGGRRYNEQFF. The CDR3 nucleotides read TGTGCCACCGCCGGCGACCGAGGCGGGAGGCGTTACAATGAGCAGTTCTTC.

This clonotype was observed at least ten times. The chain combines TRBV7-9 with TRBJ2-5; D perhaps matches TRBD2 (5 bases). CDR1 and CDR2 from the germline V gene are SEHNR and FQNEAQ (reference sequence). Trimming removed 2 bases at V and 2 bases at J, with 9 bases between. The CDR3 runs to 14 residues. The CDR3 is CASSLPGIQETQYF. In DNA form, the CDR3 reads TGTGCCAGCAGCTTACCGGGAATACAAGAGACCCAGTACTTC.

CDR3 DNA sequence: TGTGCCAGTAGTACGAACGGATACTACGAGCAGTACTTC. Encoded protein: CASSTNGYYEQYF. The chain employs TRBV19 and TRBJ2-7; D ambiguous. Germline V gene lookup returns CDR1 LNHDA and CDR2 SQIVND (reference sequence). The V and J ends lost 4 bases and 3 bases respectively, with 10 bases between them. This CDR3 region has 13 residues.

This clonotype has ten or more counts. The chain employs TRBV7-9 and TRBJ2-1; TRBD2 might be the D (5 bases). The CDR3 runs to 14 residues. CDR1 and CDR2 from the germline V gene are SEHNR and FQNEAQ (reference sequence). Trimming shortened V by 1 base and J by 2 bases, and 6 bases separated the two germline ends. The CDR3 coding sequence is TGTGCCAGCAGCTTAGAACTAGCCTACAATGAGCAGTTCTTC. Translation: CASSLELAYNEQFF.

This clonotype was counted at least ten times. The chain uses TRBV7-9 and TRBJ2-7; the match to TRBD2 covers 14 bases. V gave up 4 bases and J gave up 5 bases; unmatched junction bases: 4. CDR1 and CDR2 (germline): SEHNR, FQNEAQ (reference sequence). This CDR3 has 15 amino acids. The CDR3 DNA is TGTGCCAGCAGCTGGGGGACTAGCGGGAGCCACGAGCAGTACTTC. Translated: CASSWGTSGSHEQYF.

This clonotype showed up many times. The chain's CDR3 is CASSLHAGGANVLTF. CDR3 coding DNA: TGTGCCAGCAGCCTCCATGCCGGTGGGGCCAACGTCCTGACTTTC. This chain uses TRBV3-1 with TRBJ2-6; unclear D gene. V dropped 4 bases and J dropped 3 bases, with 10 bases sitting between them. The CDR3 is 15 residues long. Germline CDR1 and CDR2: LGHDT and YNNKEL (reference sequence). The full variable domain, completed using reference TRBV3-1 and TRBJ2-6, is DTAVSQTPKYLVTQMGNDKSIKCEQNLGHDTMYWYKQDSKKFLKIMFSYNNKELIINETVPNRFSPKSPDKAHLNLHINSLELGDSAVYFCASSLHAGGANVLTFGAGSRLTVL.

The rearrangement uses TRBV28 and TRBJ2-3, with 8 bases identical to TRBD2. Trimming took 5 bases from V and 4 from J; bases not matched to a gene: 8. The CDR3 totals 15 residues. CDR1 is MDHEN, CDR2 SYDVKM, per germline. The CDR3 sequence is CASSEAGGDADTQYF. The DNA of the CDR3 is TGTGCCAGCAGTGAGGCGGGAGGTGATGCAGATACGCAGTATTTT.

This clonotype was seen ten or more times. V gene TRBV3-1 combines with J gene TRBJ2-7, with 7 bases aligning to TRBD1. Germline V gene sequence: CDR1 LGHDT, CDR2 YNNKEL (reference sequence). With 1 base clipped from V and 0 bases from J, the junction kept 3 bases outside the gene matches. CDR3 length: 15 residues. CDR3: CASSQGWDSSYEQYF. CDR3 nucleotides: TGTGCCAGCAGCCAAGGATGGGACAGCTCCTACGAGCAGTACTTC.

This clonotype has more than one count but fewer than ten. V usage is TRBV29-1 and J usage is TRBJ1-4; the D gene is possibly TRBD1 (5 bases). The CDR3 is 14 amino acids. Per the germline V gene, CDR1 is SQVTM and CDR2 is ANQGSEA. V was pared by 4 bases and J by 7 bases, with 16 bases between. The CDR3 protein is CSVGASSGGEKLFF. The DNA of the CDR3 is TGCAGCGTTGGCGCCTCAAGCGGGGGTGAAAAACTGTTTTTT.

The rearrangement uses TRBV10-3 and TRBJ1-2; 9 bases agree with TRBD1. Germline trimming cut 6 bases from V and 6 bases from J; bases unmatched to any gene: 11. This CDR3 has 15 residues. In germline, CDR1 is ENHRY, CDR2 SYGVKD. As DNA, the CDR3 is TGTGCCATCAGATCCGGGGACAGGGAAGTAGATGGCTACACCTTC. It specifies CAIRSGDREVDGYTF.

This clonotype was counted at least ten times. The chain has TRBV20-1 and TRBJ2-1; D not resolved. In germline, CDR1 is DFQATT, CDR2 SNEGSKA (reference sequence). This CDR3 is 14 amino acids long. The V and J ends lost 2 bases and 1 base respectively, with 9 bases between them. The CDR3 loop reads CSARPRASYNEQFF. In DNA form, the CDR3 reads TGCAGTGCTAGACCTCGGGCTTCCTACAATGAGCAGTTCTTC.

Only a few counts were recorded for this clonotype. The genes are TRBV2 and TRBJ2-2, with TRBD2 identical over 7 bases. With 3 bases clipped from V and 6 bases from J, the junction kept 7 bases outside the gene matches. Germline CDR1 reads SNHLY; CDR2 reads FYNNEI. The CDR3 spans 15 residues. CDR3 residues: CASSDLLAEAGELFF. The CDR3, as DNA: TGTGCCAGCAGTGATCTCCTAGCGGAGGCCGGGGAGCTGTTTTTT.

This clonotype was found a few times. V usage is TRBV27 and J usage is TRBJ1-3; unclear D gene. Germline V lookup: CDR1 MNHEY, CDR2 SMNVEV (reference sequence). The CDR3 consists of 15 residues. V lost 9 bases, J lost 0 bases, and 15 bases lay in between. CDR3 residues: CARPRLPVSGNTIYF. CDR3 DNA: TGTGCCAGACCCCGGCTACCCGTCTCTGGAAACACCATATATTTT.

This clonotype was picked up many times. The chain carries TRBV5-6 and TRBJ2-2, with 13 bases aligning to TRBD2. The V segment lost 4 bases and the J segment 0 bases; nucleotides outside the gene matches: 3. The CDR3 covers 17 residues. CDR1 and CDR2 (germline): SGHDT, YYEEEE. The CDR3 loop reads CASSPGLAGPNTGELFF. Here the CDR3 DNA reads TGTGCCAGCAGCCCGGGACTAGCGGGACCGAACACCGGGGAGCTGTTTTTT.

CDR3 region: CASSLARGPVGELFF. The CDR3 nucleotides read TGTGCCAGCAGTTTAGCGCGGGGGCCGGTCGGGGAGCTGTTTTTT. The chain carries TRBV12-3 or TRBV12-4 and TRBJ2-2; maybe TRBD2 (7 bases). The CDR3 covers 15 residues. The V gene lost 0 bases and the J gene lost 7 bases, with 12 bases spanning the gap.